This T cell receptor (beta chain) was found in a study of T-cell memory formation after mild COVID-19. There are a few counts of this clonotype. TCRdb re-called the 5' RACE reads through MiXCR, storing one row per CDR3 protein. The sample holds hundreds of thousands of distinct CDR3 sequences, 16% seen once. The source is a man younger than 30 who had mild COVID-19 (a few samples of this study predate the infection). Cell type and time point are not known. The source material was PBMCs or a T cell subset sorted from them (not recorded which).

The CDR3 reads CASRRGGASYSPLHF. The CDR3 bases are TGTGCCAGCAGGCGAGGGGGCGCGAGCTATTCACCCCTCCACTTT. This chain links TRBV28 with TRBJ1-6, with 7 bases fitting TRBD1. The germline gives CDR1 MDHEN, CDR2 SYDVKM. Germline trimming cut 6 bases from V and 8 bases from J; bases unmatched to any gene: 10. The CDR3 loop spans 15 amino acids. The variable domain in full, completed from reference TRBV28 and TRBJ1-6, reads DVKVTQSSRYLVKRTGEKVFLECVQDMDHENMFWYRQDPGLGLRLIYFSYDVKMKEKGDIPEGYSVSREKKERFSLILESASTNQTSMYLCASRRGGASYSPLHFGNGTRLTVT.